This T cell receptor (beta chain) was identified during a study of response to subunit inactivated influenza vaccine. Study outcomes and limitations: It was suggested by the authors that few new T cells are recruited by each seasonal influenza vaccination.

A word on this clonotype: Its matching antigen is unknown.

TCRdb reprocessed the RT-PCR reads via MiXCR and lists one record per CDR3 protein. The sample has hundreds of thousands of distinct CDR3 sequences, roughly 22% seen once. Germline CDR1 reads LNHDA; CDR2 reads SQIVND (reference sequence). With 5 bases clipped from V and 0 bases from J, the junction kept 8 bases outside the gene matches. The CDR3 length is 17 residues. The material sequenced was PBMCs from blood, taken less than 22 months after vaccination. This chain uses TRBV19 with TRBJ1-2; 11 bases are a match to TRBD1. The sequence derives from a man aged 50-75 years who received an inactivated influenza vaccine. As DNA, the CDR3 is TGTGCCAGTAGTTTCGGACAGGGGGCCATAGCTAACTATGGCTACACCTTC. Amino acids: CASSFGQGAIANYGYTF.